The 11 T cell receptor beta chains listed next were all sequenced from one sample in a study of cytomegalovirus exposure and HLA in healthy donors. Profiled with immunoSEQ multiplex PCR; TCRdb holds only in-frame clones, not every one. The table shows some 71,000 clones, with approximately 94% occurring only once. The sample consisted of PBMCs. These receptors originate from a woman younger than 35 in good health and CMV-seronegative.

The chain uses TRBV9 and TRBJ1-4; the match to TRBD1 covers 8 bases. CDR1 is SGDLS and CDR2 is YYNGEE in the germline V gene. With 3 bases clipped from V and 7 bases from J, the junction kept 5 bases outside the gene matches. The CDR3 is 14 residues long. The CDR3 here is CASSETGVGEKLFF. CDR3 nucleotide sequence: TGTGCCAGCAGCGAGACAGGGGTGGGTGAAAAACTGTTTTTT.

The CDR3 here is CASSPRGETQYF. In nucleotides, the CDR3 is TGTGCCAGCAGTCCCCGAGGCGAGACCCAGTACTTC. The gene calls are TRBV6-6 and TRBJ2-5; no clear D gene. Per germline, CDR1 MNHNY and CDR2 SVGAGI (reference sequence). V dropped 5 bases and J dropped 5 bases, with 9 bases sitting between them. The CDR3 covers 12 residues.

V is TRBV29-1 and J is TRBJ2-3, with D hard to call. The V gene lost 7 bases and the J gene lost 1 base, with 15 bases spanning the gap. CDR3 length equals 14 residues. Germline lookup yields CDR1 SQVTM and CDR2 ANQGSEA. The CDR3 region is CSARVEIGTDTQYF. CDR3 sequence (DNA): TGCAGCGCCCGGGTGGAAATTGGCACAGATACGCAGTATTTT.

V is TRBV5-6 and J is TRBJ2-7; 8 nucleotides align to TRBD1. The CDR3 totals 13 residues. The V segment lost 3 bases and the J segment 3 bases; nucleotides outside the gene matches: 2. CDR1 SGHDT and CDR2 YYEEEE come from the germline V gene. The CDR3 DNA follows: TGTGCCAGCAGCTCACAGGGGGTCTACGAGCAGTACTTC. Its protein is CASSSQGVYEQYF.

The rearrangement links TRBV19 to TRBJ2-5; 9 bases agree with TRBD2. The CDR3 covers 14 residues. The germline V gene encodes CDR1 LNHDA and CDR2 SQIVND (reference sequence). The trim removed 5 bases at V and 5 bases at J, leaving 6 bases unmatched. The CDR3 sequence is CASSPSGLAETQYF. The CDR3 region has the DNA TGTGCCAGTAGTCCCTCTGGACTAGCGGAGACCCAGTACTTC. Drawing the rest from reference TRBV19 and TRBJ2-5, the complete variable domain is DGGITQSPKYLFRKEGQNVTLSCEQNLNHDAMYWYRQDPGQGLRLIYYSQIVNDFQKGDIAEGYSVSREKKESFPLTVTSAQKNPTAFYLCASSPSGLAETQYFGPGTRLLVL.

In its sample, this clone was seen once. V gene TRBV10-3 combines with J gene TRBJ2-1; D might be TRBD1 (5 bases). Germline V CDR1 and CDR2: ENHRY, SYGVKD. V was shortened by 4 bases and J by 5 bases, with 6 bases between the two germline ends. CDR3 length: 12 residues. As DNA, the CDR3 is TGTGCCATCAGTGCGACAGACAATGAGCAGTTCTTC. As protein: CAISATDNEQFF.

The chain's CDR3 is CASNFEATGELFF. CDR3 bases: TGCGCCAGCAACTTCGAGGCCACCGGGGAGCTGTTTTTT. The chain uses TRBV4-1 and TRBJ2-2; D call uncertain. Between the trimmed V and J ends, which lost 7 bases and 4 bases, there was a span of 10 bases. This CDR3 has 13 amino acids. Germline CDR1 MGHRA, CDR2 YSYEKL.

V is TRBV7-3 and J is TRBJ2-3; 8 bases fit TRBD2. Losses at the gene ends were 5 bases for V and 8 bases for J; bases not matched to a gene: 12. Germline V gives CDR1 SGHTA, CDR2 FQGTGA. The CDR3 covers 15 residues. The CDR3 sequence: CASSTGTRGVSTQYF. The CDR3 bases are TGTGCCAGCAGCACCGGGACTAGGGGAGTCAGTACGCAGTATTTT.

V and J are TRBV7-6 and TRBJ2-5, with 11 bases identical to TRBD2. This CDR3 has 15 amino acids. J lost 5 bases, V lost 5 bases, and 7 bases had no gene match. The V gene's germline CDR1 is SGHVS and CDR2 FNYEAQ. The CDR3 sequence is CASSPVAGGPETQYF. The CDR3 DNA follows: TGTGCCAGCAGCCCAGTAGCGGGGGGGCCCGAGACCCAGTACTTC.

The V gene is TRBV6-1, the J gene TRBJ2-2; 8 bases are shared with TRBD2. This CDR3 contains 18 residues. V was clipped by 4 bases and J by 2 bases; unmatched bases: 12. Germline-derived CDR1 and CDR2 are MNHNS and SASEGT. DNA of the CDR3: TGTGCCAGCAGTGGACTGGGACTAGTGAGCATTAACACCGGGGAGCTGTTTTTT. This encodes CASSGLGLVSINTGELFF.

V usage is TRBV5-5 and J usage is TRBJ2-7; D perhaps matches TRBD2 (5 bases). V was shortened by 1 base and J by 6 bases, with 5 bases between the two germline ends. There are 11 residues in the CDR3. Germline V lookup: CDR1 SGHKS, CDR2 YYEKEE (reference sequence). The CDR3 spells CASSLSGEQYF. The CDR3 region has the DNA TGTGCCAGCAGCTTGAGCGGCGAGCAGTACTTC.